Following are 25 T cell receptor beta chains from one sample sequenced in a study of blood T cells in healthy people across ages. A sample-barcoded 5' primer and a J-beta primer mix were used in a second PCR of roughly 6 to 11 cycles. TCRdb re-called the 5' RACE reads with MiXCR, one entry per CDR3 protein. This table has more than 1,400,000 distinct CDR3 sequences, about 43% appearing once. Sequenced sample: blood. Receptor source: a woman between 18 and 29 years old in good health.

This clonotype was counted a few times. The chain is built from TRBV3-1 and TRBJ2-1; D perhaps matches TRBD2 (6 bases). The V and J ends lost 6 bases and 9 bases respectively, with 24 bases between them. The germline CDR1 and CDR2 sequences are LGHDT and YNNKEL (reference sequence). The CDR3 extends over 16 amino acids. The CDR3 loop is CASRPGRRGLYGEQFF. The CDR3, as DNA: TGTGCCAGCAGACCGGGACGGCGGGGCCTTTATGGTGAGCAGTTCTTC.

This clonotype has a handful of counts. The CDR3 spells CASVSGTSYEQYF. Written as DNA, the CDR3 is TGTGCCAGTGTGTCAGGGACCTCCTACGAGCAGTACTTC. The V gene is TRBV28, the J gene TRBJ2-7, with D perhaps assigned TRBD1 or TRBD2 (5 bases each). The germline V and J ends were trimmed by 9 bases and 0 bases, with 12 bases remaining between them. CDR3 size: 13 residues. From germline, CDR1 is MDHEN and CDR2 SYDVKM.

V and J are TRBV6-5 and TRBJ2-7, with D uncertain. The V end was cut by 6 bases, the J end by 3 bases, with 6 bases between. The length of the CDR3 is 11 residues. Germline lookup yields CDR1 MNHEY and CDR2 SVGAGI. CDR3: CASRKSYEQYF. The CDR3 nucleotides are TGTGCCAGCAGAAAGAGCTACGAGCAGTACTTC.

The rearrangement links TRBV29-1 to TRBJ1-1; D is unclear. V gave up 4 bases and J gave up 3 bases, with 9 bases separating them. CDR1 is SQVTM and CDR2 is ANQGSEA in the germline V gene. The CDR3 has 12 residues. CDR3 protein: CSVVRVYTEAFF. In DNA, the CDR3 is TGCAGCGTTGTGAGGGTCTACACTGAAGCTTTCTTT.

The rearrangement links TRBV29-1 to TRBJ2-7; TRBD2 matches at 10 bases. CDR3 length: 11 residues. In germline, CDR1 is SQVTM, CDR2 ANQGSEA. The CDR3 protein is CSAGGNYEQYF. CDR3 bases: TGCTCAGCGGGGGGGAACTACGAGCAGTACTTC.

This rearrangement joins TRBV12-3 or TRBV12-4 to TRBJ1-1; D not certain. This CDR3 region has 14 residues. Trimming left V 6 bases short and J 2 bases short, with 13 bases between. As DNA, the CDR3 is TGTGCCAGCAGCCCGAAAGACGGTAACACTGAAGCTTTCTTT. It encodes CASSPKDGNTEAFF.

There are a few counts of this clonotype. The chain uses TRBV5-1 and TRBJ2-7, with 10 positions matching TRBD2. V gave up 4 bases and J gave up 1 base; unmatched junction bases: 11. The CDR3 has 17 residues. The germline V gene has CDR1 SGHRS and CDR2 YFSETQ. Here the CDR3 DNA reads TGCGCCAGCAGCCAGATACTAGCGGGGCAGGGGTCCTACGAGCAGTACTTC. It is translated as CASSQILAGQGSYEQYF.

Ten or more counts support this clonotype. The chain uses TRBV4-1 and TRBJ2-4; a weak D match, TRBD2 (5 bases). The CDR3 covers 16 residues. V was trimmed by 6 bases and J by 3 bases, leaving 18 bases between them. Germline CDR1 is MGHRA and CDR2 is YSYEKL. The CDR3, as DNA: TGCGCCAGCAGTCCCTTGGCGGAGAGGGACAAAAACATTCAGTACTTC. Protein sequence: CASSPLAERDKNIQYF.

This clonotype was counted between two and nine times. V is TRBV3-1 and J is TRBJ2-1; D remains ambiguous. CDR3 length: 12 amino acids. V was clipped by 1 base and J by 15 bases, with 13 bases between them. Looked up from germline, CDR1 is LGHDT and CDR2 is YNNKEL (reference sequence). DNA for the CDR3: TGTGCCAGCAGCCAAGTCGAGTCAAACCGGTTCTTC. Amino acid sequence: CASSQVESNRFF.

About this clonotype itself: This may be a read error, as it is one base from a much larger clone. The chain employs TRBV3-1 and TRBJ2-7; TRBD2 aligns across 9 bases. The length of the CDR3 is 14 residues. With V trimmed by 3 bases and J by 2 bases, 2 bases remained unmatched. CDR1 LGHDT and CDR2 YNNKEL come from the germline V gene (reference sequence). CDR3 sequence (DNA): TGTGCCAGCAGCCAGAGCGGGAGGACCTACGAGCAGTACTTC. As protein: CASSQSGRTYEQYF.

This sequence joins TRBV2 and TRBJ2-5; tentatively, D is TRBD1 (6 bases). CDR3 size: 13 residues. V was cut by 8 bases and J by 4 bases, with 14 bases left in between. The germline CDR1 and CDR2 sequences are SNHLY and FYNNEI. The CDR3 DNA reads TGTGCCAGCCATGGAACAGGGAGAGAGACCCAGTACTTC. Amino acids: CASHGTGRETQYF.

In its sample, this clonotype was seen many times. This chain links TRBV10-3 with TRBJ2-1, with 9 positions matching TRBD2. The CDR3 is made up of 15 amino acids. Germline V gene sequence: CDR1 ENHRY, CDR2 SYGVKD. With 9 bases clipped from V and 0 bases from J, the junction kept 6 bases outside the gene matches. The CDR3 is CAMSSGGPSYNEQFF. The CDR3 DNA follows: TGTGCCATGAGTAGCGGGGGACCCTCCTACAATGAGCAGTTCTTC.

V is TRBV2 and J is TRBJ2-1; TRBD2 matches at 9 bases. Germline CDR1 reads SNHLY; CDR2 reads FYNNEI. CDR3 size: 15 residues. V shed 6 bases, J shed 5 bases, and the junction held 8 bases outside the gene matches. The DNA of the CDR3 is TGTGCCAGCAGGTCCCAGCGGGGGGAACACAATGAGCAGTTCTTC. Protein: CASRSQRGEHNEQFF.

The CDR3 coding sequence is TGTGCCAGCAGAAAAAGGACTAGCGCCACAGACAATGAGCAGTTCTTC. It yields the protein CASRKRTSATDNEQFF. This rearrangement joins TRBV12-3 or TRBV12-4 to TRBJ2-1; 9 bases are a match to TRBD2. This CDR3 has 16 amino acids. The ends lost 6 bases at V and 5 bases at J; junction bases unmatched: 11.

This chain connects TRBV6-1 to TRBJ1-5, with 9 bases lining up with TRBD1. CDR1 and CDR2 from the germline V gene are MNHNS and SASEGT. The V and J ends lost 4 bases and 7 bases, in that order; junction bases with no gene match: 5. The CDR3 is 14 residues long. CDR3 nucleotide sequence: TGTGCCAGCAGTGCTCCGGGACAGGGACAGCCCCAGCATTTT. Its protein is CASSAPGQGQPQHF.

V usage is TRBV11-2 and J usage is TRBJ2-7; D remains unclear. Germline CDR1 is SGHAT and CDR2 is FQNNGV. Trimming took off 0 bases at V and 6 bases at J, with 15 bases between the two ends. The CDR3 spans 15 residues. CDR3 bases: TGTGCCAGCAGCTTAGACGGAGCTTACGGAGCCGAGCAGTACTTC. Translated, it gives CASSLDGAYGAEQYF.

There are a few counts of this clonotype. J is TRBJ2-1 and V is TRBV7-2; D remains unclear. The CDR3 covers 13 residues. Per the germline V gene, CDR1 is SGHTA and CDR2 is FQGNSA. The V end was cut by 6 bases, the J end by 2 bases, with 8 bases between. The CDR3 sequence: CASRAPAYNEQFF. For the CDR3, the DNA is TGTGCCAGCAGAGCTCCTGCCTACAATGAGCAGTTCTTC. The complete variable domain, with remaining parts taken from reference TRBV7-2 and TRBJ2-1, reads GAGVSQSPSNKVTEKGKDVELRCDPISGHTALYWYRQSLGQGLEFLIYFQGNSAPDKSGLPSDRFSAERTGGSVSTLTIQRTQQEDSAVYLCASRAPAYNEQFFGPGTRLTVL.

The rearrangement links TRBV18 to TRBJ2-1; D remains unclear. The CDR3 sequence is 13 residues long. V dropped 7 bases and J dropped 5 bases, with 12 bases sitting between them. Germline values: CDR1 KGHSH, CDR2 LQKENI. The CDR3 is CASFSGQNNEQFF. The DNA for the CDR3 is TGTGCCAGCTTCTCCGGGCAGAACAATGAGCAGTTCTTC.

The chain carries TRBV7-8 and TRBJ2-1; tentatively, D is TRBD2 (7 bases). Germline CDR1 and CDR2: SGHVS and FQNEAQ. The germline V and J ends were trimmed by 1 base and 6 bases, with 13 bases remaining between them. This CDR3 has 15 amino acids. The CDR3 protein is CASSLVGGLANEQFF. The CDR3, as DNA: TGTGCCAGCAGCTTAGTGGGGGGGCTGGCCAATGAGCAGTTCTTC. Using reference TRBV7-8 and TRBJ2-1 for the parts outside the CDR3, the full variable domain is GAGVSQSPRYKVAKRGQDVALRCDPISGHVSLFWYQQALGQGPEFLTYFQNEAQLDKSGLPSDRFFAERPEGSVSTLKIQRTQQEDSAVYLCASSLVGGLANEQFFGPGTRLTVL.

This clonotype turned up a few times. The CDR3 sequence is CASSLIRDRMPGYTF. The DNA for the CDR3 is TGTGCCAGCAGCTTAATACGCGACAGGATGCCTGGCTACACCTTC. The V gene is TRBV7-3, the J gene TRBJ1-2; D is possibly TRBD1 (6 bases). The CDR3 has 15 amino acids. Trimming left V 1 base short and J 7 bases short, with 16 bases between. The germline gives CDR1 SGHTA, CDR2 FQGTGA.

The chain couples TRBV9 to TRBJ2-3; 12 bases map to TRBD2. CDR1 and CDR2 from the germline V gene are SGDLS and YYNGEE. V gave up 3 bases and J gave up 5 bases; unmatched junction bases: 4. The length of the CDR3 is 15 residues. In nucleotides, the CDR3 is TGTGCCAGCAGCGGGACTAGCGGGGCGGGAGATACGCAGTATTTT. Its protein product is CASSGTSGAGDTQYF. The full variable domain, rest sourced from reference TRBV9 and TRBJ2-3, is DSGVTQTPKHLITATGQRVTLRCSPRSGDLSVYWYQQSLDQGLQFLIQYYNGEERAKGNILERFSAQQFPDLHSELNLSSLELGDSALYFCASSGTSGAGDTQYFGPGTRLTVL.

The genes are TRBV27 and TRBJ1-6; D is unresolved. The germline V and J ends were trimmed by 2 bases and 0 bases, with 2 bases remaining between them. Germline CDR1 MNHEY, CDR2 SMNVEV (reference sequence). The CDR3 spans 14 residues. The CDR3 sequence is CASSLPSYNSPLHF. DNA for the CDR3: TGTGCCAGCAGTTTACCCTCCTATAATTCACCCCTCCACTTT.

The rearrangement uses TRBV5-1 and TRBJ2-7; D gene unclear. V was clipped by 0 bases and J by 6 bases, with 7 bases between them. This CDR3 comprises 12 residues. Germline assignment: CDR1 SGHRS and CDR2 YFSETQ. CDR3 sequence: CASSLEGFEQYF. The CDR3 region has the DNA TGCGCCAGCAGCTTGGAAGGGTTCGAGCAGTACTTC.

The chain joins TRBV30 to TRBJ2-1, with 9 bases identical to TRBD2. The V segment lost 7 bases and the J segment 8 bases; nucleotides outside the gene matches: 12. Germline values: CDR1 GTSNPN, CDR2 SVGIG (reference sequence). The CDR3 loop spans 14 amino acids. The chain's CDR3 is CAFIAGAPSDEQFF. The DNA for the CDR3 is TGTGCCTTCATAGCGGGGGCCCCTTCCGATGAGCAGTTCTTC.

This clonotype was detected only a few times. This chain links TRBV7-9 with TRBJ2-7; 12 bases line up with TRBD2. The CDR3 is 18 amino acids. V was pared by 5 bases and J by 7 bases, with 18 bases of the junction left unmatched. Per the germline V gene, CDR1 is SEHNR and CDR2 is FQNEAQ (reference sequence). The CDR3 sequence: CASSPTTGLAGSSREQYF. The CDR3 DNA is TGTGCCAGCAGCCCCACGACTGGACTAGCGGGATCCTCTCGAGAGCAGTACTTC.